Listed below are T cell receptor beta chains from one sample, sequenced in a study of T cells in narcolepsy. The assay was immunoSEQ multiplex PCR, and TCRdb's table has in-frame clones only and misses some. This sample yields 27,000 or so clones, of which approximately 86% are seen a single time; roughly 1.1% belongs to the top ten. The sequenced sample was CD45RA- memory CD4+ T cells from PBMCs. These receptors were obtained from a human donor with narcolepsy. Both conserved end residues are part of each CDR3. The order of the fields is V gene, clone size, J gene, D gene, CDR3 protein, CDR3 DNA. The D gene is left open where the match is weak. Not all rows give a size; the values are once, few, many and, for expanded clones, a class.

TRBV21-1	few	TRBJ1-2	NA	CASSKTGRALYGYTF	TGTGCCAGCAGCAAAACGGGCCGCGCTCTCTACGGCTACACCTTC
TRBV7-6	NA	TRBJ1-4	NA	CASSSGLNEKLFF	TGTGCCAGCAGCTCGGGCCTTAATGAAAAACTGTTTTTT
TRBV10-3	NA	TRBJ1-2	NA	CAISESLPGEGGYTF	TGTGCCATCAGTGAGTCTCTTCCGGGTGAGGGTGGCTACACCTTC
TRBV6-1	NA	TRBJ2-1	NA	CASSEGSAAYNEQFF	TGTGCCAGCAGTGAGGGGTCAGCGGCCTACAATGAGCAGTTCTTC
TRBV7-2	NA	TRBJ1-1	NA	CASSLGQANTEAFF	TGTGCCAGCAGCTTAGGACAGGCGAACACTGAAGCTTTCTTT
TRBV10-1	NA	TRBJ2-2	TRBD1	CASSDFGSAGQGRAGELFF	TGCGCCAGCAGTGATTTCGGATCCGCGGGACAGGGTCGAGCCGGGGAGCTGTTTTTT
TRBV5-1	NA	TRBJ2-1	TRBD2	CASSLAAGVYNEQFF	TGCGCCAGCAGCTTGGCGGCGGGGGTTTACAATGAGCAGTTCTTC
TRBV9	NA	TRBJ1-4	NA	CASSVRQGIGEKLFF	TGTGCCAGCAGCGTGCGGCAGGGGATCGGCGAAAAACTGTTTTTT
TRBV6-5	once	TRBJ2-5	TRBD1	CASRTRWDSQTQYF	TGTGCCAGCAGAACTAGGTGGGACAGTCAGACCCAGTACTTC
TRBV10-1	NA	TRBJ2-1	TRBD1	CASSGGLGQGVAEQFF	TGCGCCAGCAGTGGAGGTTTAGGACAGGGGGTTGCTGAGCAGTTCTTC
TRBV2	NA	TRBJ1-1	NA	CASGRGAATEAFF	TGTGCCAGCGGGCGGGGGGCGGCAACTGAAGCTTTCTTT
TRBV6-5	once	TRBJ1-2	TRBD1	CASRTGVDYGYTF	TGTGCCAGCAGGACAGGGGTTGACTATGGCTACACCTTC
TRBV5-1	NA	TRBJ1-1	NA	CASSLDISDTEAFF	TGCGCCAGCAGCTTGGACATATCGGACACTGAAGCTTTCTTT
TRBV7-9	NA	TRBJ1-2	NA	CASSLEQSYGYTF	TGTGCCAGCAGCTTAGAACAGTCCTATGGCTACACCTTC
TRBV19	NA	TRBJ2-4	TRBD1	CASSDTGENIQYF	TGTGCCAGTAGCGACACAGGGGAAAACATTCAGTACTTC
TRBV7-9	NA	TRBJ2-1	NA	CASSLAGSREQFF	TGTGCCAGCAGCTTAGCGGGCTCTCGAGAGCAGTTCTTC
TRBV7-7	few	TRBJ2-3	TRBD2	CASSSGLGGTDTQYF	TGTGCCAGCAGCTCGGGACTAGGGGGAACAGATACGCAGTATTTT
TRBV2	NA	TRBJ1-2	TRBD1	CASSLQQGARGYTF	TGTGCCAGCAGCCTACAACAGGGGGCGCGAGGCTACACCTTC
TRBV6-4	NA	TRBJ1-1	TRBD1	CASSDQGANTEAFF	TGTGCCAGCAGTGACCAGGGGGCGAACACTGAAGCTTTCTTT
TRBV5-6	NA	TRBJ1-2	NA	CASTLGPSWGYTF	TGTGCCAGCACCCTCGGCCCCTCATGGGGCTACACCTTC
TRBV19	NA	TRBJ1-5	TRBD1	CASSPNRGRVSNQPQHF	TGTGCCAGTAGTCCGAACAGGGGGCGCGTGAGCAATCAGCCCCAGCATTTT
TRBV10-3	few	TRBJ1-1	NA	CAISESDRWNTEAFF	TGTGCCATCAGTGAGTCGGACCGCTGGAACACTGAAGCTTTCTTT
TRBV5-5	NA	TRBJ1-1	NA	CASSLRGTRVGVRNEAFF	TGTGCCAGCAGCTTGAGAGGGACGCGCGTTGGGGTACGGAATGAAGCTTTCTTT
TRBV27	once	TRBJ2-3	TRBD2	CASRLALRADTQYF	TGTGCCAGCCGACTAGCCTTACGCGCAGATACGCAGTATTTT
TRBV4-2	NA	TRBJ2-1	TRBD2	CASSQELRGSGGGEQFF	TGTGCCAGCAGCCAAGAACTCCGTGGTAGCGGGGGGGGTGAGCAGTTCTTC
TRBV13	NA	TRBJ1-1	NA	CASSLGVAQAMNTEAFF	TGTGCCAGCAGCTTAGGAGTGGCACAGGCAATGAACACTGAAGCTTTCTTT
TRBV19	once	TRBJ1-5	NA	CASSFGKSSVGQPQHF	TGTGCCAGTAGTTTCGGGAAGAGTAGTGTAGGTCAGCCCCAGCATTTT
TRBV2	once	TRBJ2-2	NA	CASTEGPAGELFF	TGTGCCAGCACTGAGGGGCCCGCCGGGGAGCTGTTTTTT
TRBV19	NA	TRBJ2-2	NA	CASRLSGPTGELFF	TGTGCCAGTAGGTTGTCAGGGCCAACCGGGGAGCTGTTTTTT
TRBV6-6	NA	TRBJ1-4	NA	CASSYTSEIDEKLFF	TGTGCCAGCAGTTACACGAGCGAGATTGATGAAAAACTGTTTTTT
TRBV5-1	NA	TRBJ1-2	NA	CASSQFSRDNGYTF	TGCGCCAGCAGCCAATTTAGCAGGGATAATGGCTACACCTTC
TRBV6-5	few	TRBJ1-4	TRBD1	CASSYSGQVNEKLFF	TGTGCCAGCAGTTACTCTGGACAGGTCAATGAAAAACTGTTTTTT
TRBV18	NA	TRBJ2-5	NA	CASSPARAQETQYF	TGTGCCAGCTCACCGGCCAGGGCCCAAGAGACCCAGTACTTC
TRBV29-1	NA	TRBJ2-1	TRBD1	CSVHPRGLSNEQFF	TGCAGCGTTCATCCCAGGGGGCTTAGCAATGAGCAGTTCTTC
TRBV7-9	NA	TRBJ2-3	NA	CASSWDLDTQYF	TGTGCCAGCAGCTGGGATTTAGATACGCAGTATTTT
TRBV4-1	NA	TRBJ2-7	NA	CASSPGGRGVSRSQYF	TGCGCCAGCAGCCCAGGGGGGCGGGGGGTATCTCGTTCGCAGTACTTC
TRBV11-2	few	TRBJ1-1	NA	CASSGLGIEAFF	TGTGCCAGCAGCGGCTTAGGTATTGAAGCTTTCTTT
TRBV15	NA	TRBJ2-3	NA	CATRPRASTDTQYF	TGTGCCACCAGGCCCAGGGCTAGCACAGATACGCAGTATTTT
TRBV6-1	NA	TRBJ2-5	NA	CASSAVVAGGEETQYF	TGTGCCAGCAGTGCAGTCGTGGCTGGGGGTGAGGAGACCCAGTACTTC
TRBV6-5	NA	TRBJ1-1	NA	CASRTLQGKAFF	TGTGCCAGCAGGACTTTACAGGGAAAAGCTTTCTTT
TRBV7-6	NA	TRBJ2-7	TRBD1	CASSARDSRPYEQYF	TGTGCCAGCAGCGCCCGGGACAGCCGTCCCTACGAGCAGTACTTC
TRBV2	NA	TRBJ2-4	TRBD1	CASSEDRGLGKNIQYF	TGTGCCAGCAGCGAGGACAGGGGATTAGGCAAAAACATTCAGTACTTC
TRBV5-1	NA	TRBJ2-3	NA	CASSLMVDDPQYF	TGCGCCAGCAGCTTGATGGTAGACGACCCGCAGTATTTT
TRBV6-1	NA	TRBJ1-6	NA	CASSAHRDLNSPLHF	TGTGCCAGCAGTGCGCACAGGGATTTAAATTCACCCCTCCACTTT
TRBV5-1	few	TRBJ2-2	NA	CASSLVSGNTGELFF	TGCGCCAGCAGCTTGGTGTCAGGGAACACCGGGGAGCTGTTTTTT
TRBV18	NA	TRBJ2-2	NA	CASSPRTANTGELFF	TGTGCCAGCTCACCGCGGACAGCGAACACCGGGGAGCTGTTTTTT
TRBV19	NA	TRBJ1-4	NA	CASSTGKMNEKLFF	TGTGCCAGTAGTACGGGCAAAATGAATGAAAAACTGTTTTTT
TRBV28	NA	TRBJ1-2	TRBD1	CASSSGQGWNGYTF	TGTGCCAGCAGTTCGGGACAGGGTTGGAATGGCTACACCTTC
TRBV19	NA	TRBJ1-1	NA	CASSSPGTGNTEAFF	TGTGCCAGTAGCTCACCCGGGACGGGGAACACTGAAGCTTTCTTT
TRBV5-1	NA	TRBJ1-6	NA	CASSLAGGSYNSPLHF	TGCGCCAGCAGCTTGGCGGGGGGGTCCTATAATTCACCCCTCCACTTT
TRBV5-6	NA	TRBJ2-1	NA	CASSSPMASPNEQFF	TGTGCCAGCAGCTCCCCTATGGCTAGCCCCAATGAGCAGTTCTTC
TRBV6-5	NA	TRBJ2-7	NA	CASSGLRDIAYEQYF	TGTGCCAGCAGCGGACTCCGGGACATCGCCTACGAGCAGTACTTC
TRBV2	NA	TRBJ2-4	TRBD1	CASSERSDRGKKNIQYF	TGTGCCAGCAGTGAACGGTCGGACAGGGGGAAAAAAAACATTCAGTACTTC
TRBV6-1	NA	TRBJ1-2	TRBD1	CASKNRGQAYGYTF	TGTGCCAGCAAAAATAGGGGACAGGCCTATGGCTACACCTTC
TRBV19	NA	TRBJ2-6	TRBD1	CASSISGGIGGANVLTF	TGTGCCAGTAGTATTTCAGGGGGAATTGGAGGGGCCAACGTCCTGACTTTC
TRBV7-8	NA	TRBJ1-1	NA	CASSLETTGSTEAFF	TGTGCCAGCAGCTTAGAAACTACAGGGTCCACTGAAGCTTTCTTT
TRBV4-2	NA	TRBJ1-6	NA	CASSQAPGNDNSPLHF	TGTGCCAGCAGCCAGGCTCCCGGGAATGATAATTCACCCCTCCACTTT
TRBV18	NA	TRBJ1-2	NA	CASSQSRGEGYTF	TGTGCCAGCTCCCAGTCGAGAGGGGAGGGCTACACCTTC
TRBV6-6	NA	TRBJ2-7	NA	CASSPDRFYEQYF	TGTGCCAGCAGTCCCGACAGGTTCTACGAGCAGTACTTC